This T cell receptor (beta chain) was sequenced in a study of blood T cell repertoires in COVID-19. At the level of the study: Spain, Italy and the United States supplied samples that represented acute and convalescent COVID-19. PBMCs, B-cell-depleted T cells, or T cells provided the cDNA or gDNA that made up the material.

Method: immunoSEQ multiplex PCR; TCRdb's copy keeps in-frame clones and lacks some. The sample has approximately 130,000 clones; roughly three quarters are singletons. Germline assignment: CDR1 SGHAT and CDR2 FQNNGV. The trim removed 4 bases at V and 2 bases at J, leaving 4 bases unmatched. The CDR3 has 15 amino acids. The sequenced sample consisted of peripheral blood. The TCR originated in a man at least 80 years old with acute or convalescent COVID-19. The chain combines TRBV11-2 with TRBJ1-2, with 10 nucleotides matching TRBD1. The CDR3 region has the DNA TGTGCCAGCAGCTCCTGGACAGGGGGAAACTATGGCTACACCTTC. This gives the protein CASSSWTGGNYGYTF.